Following are 11 T cell receptor beta chains from one sample sequenced in a study of blood T cell repertoires in COVID-19. Some clones are missing from TCRdb's copy, which holds only in-frame ones; the method was immunoSEQ multiplex PCR. There are about 160,000 clones in the sample; 88% occur only once, and about 6.6% lies in the top ten. Sequenced input: PBMCs or T cells enriched from blood (not recorded which). The receptors come from a woman aged 50 to 60 who had recovered from COVID-19.

V and J are TRBV29-1 and TRBJ2-4; 7 bases align to TRBD1. The ends lost 5 bases at V and 0 bases at J; junction bases unmatched: 13. Germline loops: CDR1 SQVTM, CDR2 ANQGSEA. This CDR3 has 17 amino acids. In DNA form, the CDR3 reads TGCAGCGTTATTAGACAGGGAATCACAATAGCCAAAAACATTCAGTACTTC. Protein sequence: CSVIRQGITIAKNIQYF. Looking up the rest from reference TRBV29-1 and TRBJ2-4 gives the full variable domain: SAVISQKPSRDICQRGTSLTIQCQVDSQVTMMFWYRQQPGQSLTLIATANQGSEATYESGFVIDKFPISRPNLTFSTLTVSNMSPEDSSIYLCSVIRQGITIAKNIQYFGAGTRLSVL.

CDR3 in DNA: TGTGCCAGCAGTTACTCGCCTACCGGGACAGCATACGAGCAGTACTTC. Protein product: CASSYSPTGTAYEQYF. The J gene is TRBJ2-7, the V gene TRBV6-5; the match to TRBD1 covers 7 bases. CDR1 is MNHEY and CDR2 is SVGAGI in the germline V gene. The CDR3 loop spans 16 amino acids. Trimming removed 0 bases from V and 4 bases from J; junction bases left unmatched: 9.

The chain couples TRBV7-9 to TRBJ2-1; D is perhaps TRBD2 (5 bases). With 3 bases removed from V and 6 bases from J, the gap between germline ends came to 9 bases. Germline CDR1 is SEHNR and CDR2 is FQNEAQ (reference sequence). This CDR3 is 13 amino acids long. The CDR3 sequence: CASSLPSSNEQFF. The CDR3 coding sequence is TGTGCCAGCAGCTTGCCTAGCAGCAATGAGCAGTTCTTC. Looking up the rest from reference TRBV7-9 and TRBJ2-1 gives the full variable domain: DTGVSQNPRHKITKRGQNVTFRCDPISEHNRLYWYRQTLGQGPEFLTYFQNEAQLEKSRLLSDRFSAERPKGSFSTLEIQRTEQGDSAMYLCASSLPSSNEQFFGPGTRLTVL.

The rearrangement uses TRBV29-1 and TRBJ1-5; 10 nucleotides agree with TRBD1. V trimming: 6 bases; J trimming: 1 base; junction bases outside the gene matches: 3. The CDR3 has 14 residues. Germline-derived CDR1 and CDR2 are SQVTM and ANQGSEA. The DNA of the CDR3 is TGCAGCGTGGGGGACAGGGGAAGCAATCAGCCCCAGCATTTT. It is translated as CSVGDRGSNQPQHF.

This chain joins TRBV18 and TRBJ2-3; 7 bases map to TRBD2. This CDR3 region has 12 residues. Looked up from germline, CDR1 is KGHSH and CDR2 is LQKENI. Unmatched junction bases numbered 2, after V lost 2 bases and J lost 9 bases. The CDR3 sequence: CASSPREGTQYF. For the CDR3, the DNA is TGTGCCAGCTCACCAAGGGAGGGGACGCAGTATTTT. The full variable domain, in which reference TRBV18 and TRBJ2-3 provide the parts outside the CDR3, is NAGVMQNPRHLVRRRGQEARLRCSPMKGHSHVYWYRQLPEEGLKFMVYLQKENIIDESGMPKERFSAEFPKEGPSILRIQQVVRGDSAAYFCASSPREGTQYFGPGTRLTVL.

The V gene is TRBV5-5, the J gene TRBJ2-7; D is uncertain. Trimming removed 4 bases from V and 5 bases from J, with 13 bases in between. The CDR3 runs to 13 residues. Germline CDR1 and CDR2: SGHKS and YYEKEE (reference sequence). CDR3 loop: CASSQSGYNEQYF. The DNA for the CDR3 is TGTGCCAGCAGCCAGTCCGGGTACAACGAGCAGTACTTC.

The J gene is TRBJ2-1, the V gene TRBV12-3 or TRBV12-4, with TRBD1 identical over 7 bases. This CDR3 has 11 amino acids. The V gene end was trimmed by 8 bases and the J gene end by 9 bases; junction bases not matched to a gene: 4. The CDR3 is CASVGQAEQFF. The CDR3 DNA is TGTGCCAGCGTCGGACAGGCTGAGCAGTTCTTC.

The chain combines TRBV4-1 with TRBJ1-6; tentative D call: TRBD1 (5 bases). The germline V gene encodes CDR1 MGHRA and CDR2 YSYEKL. Trimming removed 1 base from V and 0 bases from J, with 13 bases in between. The CDR3 is made up of 18 amino acids. The CDR3 nucleotides read TGCGCCAGCAGCCAAGTAGTCGGGGGAAGCTCCTATAATTCACCCCTCCACTTT. Amino acid sequence: CASSQVVGGSSYNSPLHF.

The V gene is TRBV23-1, the J gene TRBJ1-5; 9 bases fit TRBD1. TRBV23-1 is labeled an ORF, and its function is uncertain. The trim removed 1 base at V and 2 bases at J, leaving 6 bases unmatched. There are 17 residues in the CDR3. Written as DNA, the CDR3 is TGCGCCAGCAGTCAATTTACAGGGGGCGCTGGCAATCAGCCCCAGCATTTT. It yields the protein CASSQFTGGAGNQPQHF.

The chain recombines TRBV19 with TRBJ2-7; 7 bases agree with TRBD1. V trimming: 6 bases; J trimming: 1 base; junction bases outside the gene matches: 3. Germline CDR1 and CDR2: LNHDA and SQIVND (reference sequence). The CDR3 spans 13 residues. CDR3 DNA sequence: TGTGCCAGTAGACAGGGGACATCCTACGAGCAGTACTTC. Protein sequence: CASRQGTSYEQYF.

The J gene is TRBJ2-5, the V gene TRBV15, with TRBD1 matching 7 bases. Trimming at V came to 3 bases and at J to 4 bases, leaving 8 bases not matched to a gene. This CDR3 comprises 15 residues. Germline V gene lookup returns CDR1 LNHNV and CDR2 YYDKDF (reference sequence). The CDR3 reads CATSSRWDSSETQYF. CDR3 bases: TGTGCCACCAGCAGTAGATGGGACAGTTCAGAGACCCAGTACTTC.